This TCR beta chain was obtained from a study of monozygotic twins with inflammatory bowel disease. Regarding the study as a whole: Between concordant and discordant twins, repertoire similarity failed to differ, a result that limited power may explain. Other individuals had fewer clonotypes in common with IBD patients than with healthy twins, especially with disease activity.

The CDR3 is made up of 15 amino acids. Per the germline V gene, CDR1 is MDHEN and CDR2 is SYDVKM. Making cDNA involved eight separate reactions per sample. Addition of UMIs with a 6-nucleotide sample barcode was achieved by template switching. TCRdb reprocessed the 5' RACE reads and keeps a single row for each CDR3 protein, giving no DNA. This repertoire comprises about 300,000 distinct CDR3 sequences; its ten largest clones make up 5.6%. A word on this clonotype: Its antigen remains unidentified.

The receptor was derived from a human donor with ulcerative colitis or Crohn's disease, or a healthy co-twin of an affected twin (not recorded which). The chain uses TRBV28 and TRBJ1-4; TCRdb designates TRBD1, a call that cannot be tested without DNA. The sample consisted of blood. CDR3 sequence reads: CASSSIGQGDEKLFF.